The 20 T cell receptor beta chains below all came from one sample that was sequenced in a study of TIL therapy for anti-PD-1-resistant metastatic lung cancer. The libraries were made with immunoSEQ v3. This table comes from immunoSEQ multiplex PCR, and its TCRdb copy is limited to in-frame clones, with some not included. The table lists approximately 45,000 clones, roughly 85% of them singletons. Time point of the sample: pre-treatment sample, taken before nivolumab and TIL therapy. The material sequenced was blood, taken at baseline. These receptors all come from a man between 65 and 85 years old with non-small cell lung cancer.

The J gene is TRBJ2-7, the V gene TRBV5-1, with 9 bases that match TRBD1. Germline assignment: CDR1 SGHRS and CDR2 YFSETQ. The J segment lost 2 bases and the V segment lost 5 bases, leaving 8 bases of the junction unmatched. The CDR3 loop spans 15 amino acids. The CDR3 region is CASRMPGQGAYEQYF. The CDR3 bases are TGCGCCAGCAGAATGCCGGGACAGGGCGCCTACGAGCAGTACTTC.

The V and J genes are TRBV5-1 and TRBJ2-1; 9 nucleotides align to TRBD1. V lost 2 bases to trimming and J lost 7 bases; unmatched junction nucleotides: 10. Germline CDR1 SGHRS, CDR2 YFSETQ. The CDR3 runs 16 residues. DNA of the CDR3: TGCGCCAGCAGCTTCTACGTACAGGGGGCGCGTAATGAGCAGTTCTTC. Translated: CASSFYVQGARNEQFF.

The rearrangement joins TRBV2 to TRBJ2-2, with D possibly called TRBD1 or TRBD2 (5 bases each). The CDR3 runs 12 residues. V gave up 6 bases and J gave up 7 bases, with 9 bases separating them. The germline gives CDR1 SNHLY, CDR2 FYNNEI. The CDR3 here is CASRGDLGELFF. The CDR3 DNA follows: TGTGCCAGCAGGGGGGACCTCGGGGAGCTGTTTTTT. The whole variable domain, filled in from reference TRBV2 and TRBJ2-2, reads EPEVTQTPSHQVTQMGQEVILRCVPISNHLYFYWYRQILGQKVEFLVSFYNNEISEKSEIFDDQFSVERPDGSNFTLKIRSTKLEDSAMYFCASRGDLGELFFGEGSRLTVL.

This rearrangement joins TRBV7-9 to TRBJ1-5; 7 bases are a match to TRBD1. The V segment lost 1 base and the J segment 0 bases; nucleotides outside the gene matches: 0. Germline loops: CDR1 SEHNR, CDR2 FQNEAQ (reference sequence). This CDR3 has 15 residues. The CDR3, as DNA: TGTGCCAGCAGCTTAGGGGACAGTAGCAATCAGCCCCAGCATTTT. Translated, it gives CASSLGDSSNQPQHF.

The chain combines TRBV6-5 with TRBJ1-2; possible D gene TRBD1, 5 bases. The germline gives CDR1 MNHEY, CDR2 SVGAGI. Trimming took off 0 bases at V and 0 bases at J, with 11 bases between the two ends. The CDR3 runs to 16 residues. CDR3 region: CASSYSSLGANYGYTF. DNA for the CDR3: TGTGCCAGCAGTTACTCGAGTCTAGGGGCTAACTATGGCTACACCTTC.

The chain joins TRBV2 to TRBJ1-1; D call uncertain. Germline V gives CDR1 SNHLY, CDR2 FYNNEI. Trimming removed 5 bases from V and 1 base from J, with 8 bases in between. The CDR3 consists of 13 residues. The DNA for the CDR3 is TGTGCCAGCAGTATCGGAGCGAACACTGAAGCTTTCTTT. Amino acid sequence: CASSIGANTEAFF. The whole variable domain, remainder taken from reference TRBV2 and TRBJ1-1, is EPEVTQTPSHQVTQMGQEVILRCVPISNHLYFYWYRQILGQKVEFLVSFYNNEISEKSEIFDDQFSVERPDGSNFTLKIRSTKLEDSAMYFCASSIGANTEAFFGQGTRLTVV.

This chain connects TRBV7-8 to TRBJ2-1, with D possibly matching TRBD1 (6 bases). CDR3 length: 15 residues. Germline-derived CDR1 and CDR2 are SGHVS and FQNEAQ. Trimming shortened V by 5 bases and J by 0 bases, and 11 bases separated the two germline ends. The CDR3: CASSRRDNSYNEQFF. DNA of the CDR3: TGTGCCAGCAGCCGTAGGGACAACTCCTACAATGAGCAGTTCTTC.

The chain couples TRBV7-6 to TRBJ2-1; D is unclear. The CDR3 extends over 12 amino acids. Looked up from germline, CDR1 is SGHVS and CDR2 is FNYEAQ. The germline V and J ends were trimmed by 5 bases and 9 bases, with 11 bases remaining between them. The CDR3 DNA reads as TGTGCCAGCAGCCCACCCGCCAGTGAGCAGTTCTTC. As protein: CASSPPASEQFF.

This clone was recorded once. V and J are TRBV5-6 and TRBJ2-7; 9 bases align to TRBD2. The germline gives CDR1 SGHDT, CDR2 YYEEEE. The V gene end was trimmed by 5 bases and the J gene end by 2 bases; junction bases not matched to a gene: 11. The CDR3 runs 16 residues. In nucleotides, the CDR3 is TGTGCCAGCAGTTTTTACTTTAGCGGGAGCACCTACGAGCAGTACTTC. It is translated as CASSFYFSGSTYEQYF. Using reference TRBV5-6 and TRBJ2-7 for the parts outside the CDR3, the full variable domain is DAGVTQSPTHLIKTRGQQVTLRCSPKSGHDTVSWYQQALGQGPQFIFQYYEEEERQRGNFPDRFSGHQFPNYSSELNVNALLLGDSALYLCASSFYFSGSTYEQYFGPGTRLTVT.

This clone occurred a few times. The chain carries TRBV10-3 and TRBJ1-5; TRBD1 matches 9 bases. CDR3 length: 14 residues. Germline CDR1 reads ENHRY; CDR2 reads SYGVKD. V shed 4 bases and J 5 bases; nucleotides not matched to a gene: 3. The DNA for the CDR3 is TGTGCCATCAGTGGTGACAGGGGGGATCAGCCCCAGCATTTT. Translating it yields CAISGDRGDQPQHF.

The CDR3 DNA reads TGTGCCAGCAGTTACCGGGACTGGTCCGGGGAGACCCAGTACTTC. Translating gives CASSYRDWSGETQYF. V is TRBV6-5 and J is TRBJ2-5, with D tentatively TRBD2 (6 bases). The CDR3 is 15 residues long. V was cut by 2 bases and J by 5 bases, with 15 bases left in between. Germline V gene sequence: CDR1 MNHEY, CDR2 SVGAGI.

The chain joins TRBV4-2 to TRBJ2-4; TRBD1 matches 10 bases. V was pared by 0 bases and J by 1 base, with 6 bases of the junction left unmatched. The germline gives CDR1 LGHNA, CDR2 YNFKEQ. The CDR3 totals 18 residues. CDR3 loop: CASSQDLRGQGAKNIQYF. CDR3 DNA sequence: TGTGCCAGCAGCCAAGATTTGAGGGGACAGGGGGCCAAAAACATTCAGTACTTC.

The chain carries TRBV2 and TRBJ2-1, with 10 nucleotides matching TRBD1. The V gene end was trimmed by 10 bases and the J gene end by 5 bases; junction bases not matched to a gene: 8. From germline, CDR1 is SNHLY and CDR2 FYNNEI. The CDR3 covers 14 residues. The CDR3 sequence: CATPGDRGNNEQFF. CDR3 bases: TGTGCCACCCCGGGGGACAGGGGAAACAATGAGCAGTTCTTC.

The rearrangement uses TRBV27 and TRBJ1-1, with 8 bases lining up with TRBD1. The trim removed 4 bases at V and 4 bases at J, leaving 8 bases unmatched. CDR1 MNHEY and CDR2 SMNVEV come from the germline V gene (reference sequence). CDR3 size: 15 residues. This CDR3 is CASSWGRGRGTEAFF. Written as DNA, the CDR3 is TGTGCCAGCAGTTGGGGCAGGGGGCGCGGCACTGAAGCTTTCTTT.

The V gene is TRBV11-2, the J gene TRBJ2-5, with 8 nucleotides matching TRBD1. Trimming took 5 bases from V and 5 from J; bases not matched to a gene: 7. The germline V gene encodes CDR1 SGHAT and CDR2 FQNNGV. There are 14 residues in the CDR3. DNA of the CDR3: TGTGCCAGCAGCCCGCAGGGGGCCGGGGAGACCCAGTACTTC. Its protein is CASSPQGAGETQYF.

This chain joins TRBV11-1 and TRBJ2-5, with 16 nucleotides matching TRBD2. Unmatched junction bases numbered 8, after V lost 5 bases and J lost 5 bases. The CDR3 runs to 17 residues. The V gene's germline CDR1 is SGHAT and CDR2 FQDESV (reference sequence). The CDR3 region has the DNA TGTGCCAGCAGCCCGAGGTGGGGACTAGCGGGAGGGGAGACCCAGTACTTC. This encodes CASSPRWGLAGGETQYF.

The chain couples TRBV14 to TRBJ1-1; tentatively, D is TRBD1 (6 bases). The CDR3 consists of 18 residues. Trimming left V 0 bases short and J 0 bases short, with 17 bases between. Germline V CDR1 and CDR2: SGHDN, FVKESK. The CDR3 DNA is TGTGCCAGCAGCCAAGAGGGGCAGGGGAGGGGATTGAACACTGAAGCTTTCTTT. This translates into CASSQEGQGRGLNTEAFF. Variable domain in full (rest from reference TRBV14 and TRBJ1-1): EAGVTQFPSHSVIEKGQTVTLRCDPISGHDNLYWYRRVMGKEIKFLLHFVKESKQDESGMPNNRFLAERTGGTYSTLKVQPAELEDSGVYFCASSQEGQGRGLNTEAFFGQGTRLTVV.

CDR3 region: CASSSLAGGSYEQYF. The CDR3 DNA sequence: TGCGCCAGCAGCTCCCTAGCGGGAGGCTCCTACGAGCAGTACTTC. The chain combines TRBV5-1 with TRBJ2-7, with 11 positions matching TRBD2. Trimming at V came to 3 bases and at J to 0 bases, leaving 2 bases not matched to a gene. CDR1 and CDR2 from the germline V gene are SGHRS and YFSETQ. The CDR3 length is 15 residues.

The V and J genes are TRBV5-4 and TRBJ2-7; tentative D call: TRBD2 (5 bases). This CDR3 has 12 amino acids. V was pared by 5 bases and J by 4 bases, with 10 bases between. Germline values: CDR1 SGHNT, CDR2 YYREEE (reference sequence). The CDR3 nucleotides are TGTGCCAGCAGGACTAACGGATACGAGCAGTACTTC. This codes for CASRTNGYEQYF.

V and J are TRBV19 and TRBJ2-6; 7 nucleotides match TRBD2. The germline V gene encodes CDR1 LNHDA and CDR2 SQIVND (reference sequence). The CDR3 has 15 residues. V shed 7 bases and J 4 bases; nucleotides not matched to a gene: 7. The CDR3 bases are TGTGCCAGTACCCGGGGAGGGACCGGGGCCAACGTCCTGACTTTC. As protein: CASTRGGTGANVLTF.